A selection of T cell receptor beta chains follows, all from one sample in a study of beta chain features in type 1 diabetes. Clones were read by immunoSEQ multiplex PCR, and TCRdb kept only the in-frame ones, dropping some. The repertoire holds hundreds of thousands of clones, around 14% seen once, with around 0.039% in the top ten. The specimen sequenced was naive CD4+ T cells from blood. Receptors originate from a man aged 25 to 40 in good health. Both conserved end residues are part of each CDR3. The order of the fields is D gene, clone size, J gene, V gene, CDR3 DNA, CDR3 protein. A D gene is named only where the DNA matches it firmly. Clone size is given for some rows only: seen once, a few or many times, or a class if the clone is expanded.

>.|few|TRBJ1-5|TRBV9
TGTGCCAGCAGCCCCTGGGGAGGAGCCAATCAGCCCCAGCATTTT
CASSPWGGANQPQHF
>TRBD1|.|TRBJ1-2|TRBV30
TGTGCCAGTAGTGCGGGACAGACCTATGGCTACACCTTC
CASSAGQTYGYTF
>TRBD1|.|TRBJ1-4|TRBV25-1
TGTGCCACCCAGGGGGTCGGGACTAATGAAAAACTGTTTTTT
CATQGVGTNEKLFF
>.|.|TRBJ2-7|TRBV23-1
TGCGCCAGCAGTCGTAGCAGAAGCTCCTACGAGCAGTACTTC
CASSRSRSSYEQYF
>.|.|TRBJ1-2|TRBV30
TGTGCCTGGACAGGGTTCGATGGCTACACCTTC
CAWTGFDGYTF
>.|few|TRBJ2-3|TRBV10-3
TGTGCCATCAGACGGGGAAGAGGCGTAAGCACAGATACGCAGTATTTT
CAIRRGRGVSTDTQYF
>TRBD1|.|TRBJ2-5|TRBV18
TGTGCCAGCTCACGGGGGACAGGGGGCGCGGAGACCCAGTACTTC
CASSRGTGGAETQYF
>.|few|TRBJ2-2|TRBV6-5
TGTGCCAGCAGTTACAAGAACACCGGGGAGCTGTTTTTT
CASSYKNTGELFF
>.|.|TRBJ2-5|TRBV2
TGTGCCAGCGGGGACGGAACAGAGACCCAGTACTTC
CASGDGTETQYF
>.|.|TRBJ1-5|TRBV19
TGTGCCAGTAGTCCCCAAGGTGGCCAGCCCCAGCATTTT
CASSPQGGQPQHF
>.|.|TRBJ2-1|TRBV9
TGTGCCAGCAGCCTGACGACGGGGGCGGGTTACAATGAGCAGTTCTTC
CASSLTTGAGYNEQFF
>.|.|TRBJ2-3|TRBV11-3
TGTGCCAGCAGCTATTCTTCCAGTTTGAGGACAGATACGCAGTATTTT
CASSYSSSLRTDTQYF
>TRBD2|.|TRBJ2-1|TRBV14
TGTGCCAGCAGCCAAGAAGGCGGGAGGGCCGGAGGTGAGCAGTTCTTC
CASSQEGGRAGGEQFF
>.|few|TRBJ2-2|TRBV5-1
TGCGCCAGCAGCTTGGTGGTTAGGACCGGGGAGCTGTTTTTT
CASSLVVRTGELFF
>TRBD2|few|TRBJ2-3|TRBV4-3
TGCGCCAGCAGCCAAGGAGGCCTAGCGGGAGGGCCGTGGACAGATACGCAGTATTTT
CASSQGGLAGGPWTDTQYF
>TRBD2|few|TRBJ2-3|TRBV30
TGTGCCTGGAGTGTAAGCGGGGGGCCAGATACGCAGTATTTT
CAWSVSGGPDTQYF
>TRBD1|.|TRBJ2-1|TRBV29-1
TGCAGCGGGGACAGAAATGAGCAGTTCTTC
CSGDRNEQFF
>.|few|TRBJ2-1|TRBV5-1
TGCGCCAGCAGCTTGGGGGACGGAAAAAATGAGCAGTTCTTC
CASSLGDGKNEQFF
>TRBD1|.|TRBJ2-2|TRBV6-5
TGTGCCAGCAGAAGGGACAGAACCACCGGGGAGCTGTTTTTT
CASRRDRTTGELFF
>.|.|TRBJ2-2|TRBV5-1
TGCGCCAGCAGCTCCTTACCCACCGGGGAGCTGTTTTTT
CASSSLPTGELFF
>.|.|TRBJ2-1|TRBV5-1
TGCGCCAGCAGAACCAAAACTAGGGGTGGTGAGCAGTTCTTC
CASRTKTRGGEQFF
>.|.|TRBJ2-5|TRBV7-2
TGTGCCAGCAGCCCCGGGGGAGCCGCGGGGACCCAGTACTTC
CASSPGGAAGTQYF
>.|.|TRBJ2-2|TRBV5-1
TGCGCCAGCAGCCTGGATTCTAGTGACACCGGGGAGCTGTTTTTT
CASSLDSSDTGELFF
>.|few|TRBJ2-1|TRBV7-9
TGTGCCAGCAGCACTGGGACTTCGACAAGCTCCTACAATGAGCAGTTCTTC
CASSTGTSTSSYNEQFF
>.|.|TRBJ2-2|TRBV29-1
TGCAGCGTACGACGGGAAGCGAGCACCGGGGAGCTGTTTTTT
CSVRREASTGELFF
>.|.|TRBJ2-3|TRBV4-3
TGCGCCAGCAGCCAAGATGTGGCCGGTGGGTACACAGATACGCAGTATTTT
CASSQDVAGGYTDTQYF
>.|many|TRBJ2-5|TRBV7-9
TGTGCCAGCAGCTTACCTTCGGGGGGCCGCGAGACCCAGTACTTC
CASSLPSGGRETQYF
>.|few|TRBJ2-5|TRBV7-2
TGTGCCAGCAGCTTCTACGGAAGCCAAGAGACCCAGTACTTC
CASSFYGSQETQYF
>TRBD2|.|TRBJ2-1|TRBV5-1
TGCGCCAGCAGAACGAGCGGGACCTCCTACAATGAGCAGTTCTTC
CASRTSGTSYNEQFF
>.|few|TRBJ2-5|TRBV13
TGTGCCAGCAGCTTAGGGGCAGGGGAGGTGACCCAGTACTTC
CASSLGAGEVTQYF
>.|.|TRBJ2-3|TRBV15
TGTGCCACCAGTCGGACCCCAGGTCGCTCAGATACGCAGTATTTT
CATSRTPGRSDTQYF
>.|few|TRBJ2-4|TRBV5-6
TGTGCCAGCAGCTTGGCGGTCGACATTCAGTACTTC
CASSLAVDIQYF
>.|.|TRBJ2-3|TRBV7-3
TGTGCCAGCAGCATGACCGTTAAGGATACGCAGTATTTT
CASSMTVKDTQYF
>TRBD2|few|TRBJ2-1|TRBV7-7
TGTGCCAGCAGCAAAACCCGACTAGCGGGGGGGCAAGAGCAGTTCTTC
CASSKTRLAGGQEQFF
>.|few|TRBJ2-3|TRBV7-9
TGTGCCAGCAGCCGCATACTCCCACAAGGAACAGATACGCAGTATTTT
CASSRILPQGTDTQYF
>.|few|TRBJ2-3|TRBV15
TGTGCCACCAGCGGGAGGGGGACAGATACGCAGTATTTT
CATSGRGTDTQYF
>.|.|TRBJ1-2|TRBV18
TGTGCCAGCTCACCCCTCGGGGGGCTGTATGGCTACACCTTC
CASSPLGGLYGYTF
>TRBD2|few|TRBJ2-1|TRBV18
TGTGCCAGCTCACCTGCTAGCGGAGCCTACAATGAGCAGTTCTTC
CASSPASGAYNEQFF
>TRBD2|.|TRBJ2-7|TRBV10-3
TGTGCCATCAGTGAGTGGAGTAGCGGGGGGTCGGCCTCCTACGAGCAGTACTTC
CAISEWSSGGSASYEQYF
>.|few|TRBJ1-1|TRBV6-6
TGTGCCAGCAGACCTCAGGGGACGTATGGGGACACTGAAGCTTTCTTT
CASRPQGTYGDTEAFF
>.|few|TRBJ2-1|TRBV7-9
TGTGCCAGCACTACGCTTCTAAGGGACAATGAGCAGTTCTTC
CASTTLLRDNEQFF
>.|.|TRBJ2-7|TRBV6-6
TGTGCCAGCAGGAAAGGCTCCTACGAGCAGTACTTC
CASRKGSYEQYF
>TRBD2|.|TRBJ2-1|TRBV27
TGTGCCAGCAGTTTTCGAGGACTAGCGACAACAGATGAGCAGTTCTTC
CASSFRGLATTDEQFF
>.|few|TRBJ1-1|TRBV29-1
TGCAGCTCCGTCTCGAACACTGAAGCTTTCTTT
CSSVSNTEAFF
>.|.|TRBJ2-1|TRBV10-3
TGTGCCATCAGTGAGAAGCCGGGAAATGAGCAGTTCTTC
CAISEKPGNEQFF
>TRBD1|.|TRBJ1-1|TRBV29-1
TGCAGCGTTGAGGGGACAGCCTTGAACACTGAAGCTTTCTTT
CSVEGTALNTEAFF
>.|few|TRBJ2-5|TRBV14
TGTGCCAGCAGCCAAGGGGTCTACGGAAGAGAGACCCAGTACTTC
CASSQGVYGRETQYF
>.|.|TRBJ2-6|TRBV6-6
TGTGCCAGCAGTCCCCCGGAGGGGGCCAACGTCCTGACTTTC
CASSPPEGANVLTF
>.|few|TRBJ2-3|TRBV6-7
TGTGCCAGCAGCCGCCCGGGGTCAGATACGCAGTATTTT
CASSRPGSDTQYF
>.|few|TRBJ2-2|TRBV30
TGTGCCTGGAGTGTTCACCACACCGGGGAGCTGTTTTTT
CAWSVHHTGELFF
>.|once|TRBJ1-2|TRBV5-1
TGCGCCAGCAGCCCCTACCTATCCGACTATGGCTACACCTTC
CASSPYLSDYGYTF
>.|.|TRBJ2-1|TRBV29-1
TGCAGCGTTAGAGAGCCTGAGCAGTTCTTC
CSVREPEQFF
>.|few|TRBJ2-1|TRBV20-1
TGCAGCCTGACTAGTCAAACTGCGCAGTTCTTC
CSLTSQTAQFF
>TRBD2|few|TRBJ2-1|TRBV30
TGTGCCTGCAGCGGGAATGTATTAGGAAGCTCCTACAATGAGCAGTTCTTC
CACSGNVLGSSYNEQFF
>TRBD1|few|TRBJ2-4|TRBV14
TGTGCCAGCAGCCGGTATCCGGGGACAGGGAAAAACATTCAGTACTTC
CASSRYPGTGKNIQYF
>.|few|TRBJ2-3|TRBV7-6
TGTGCCAGCAGCTTAGCGGCAGGGACGCAGTATTTT
CASSLAAGTQYF
>TRBD1|few|TRBJ2-7|TRBV18
TGTGCCAGCTCTTGGTCAGGGGGCCGCTCCTACGAGCAGTACTTC
CASSWSGGRSYEQYF
>TRBD2|.|TRBJ2-3|TRBV6-5
TGTGCCACTCGACCTCCGGGGGGGACAGATACGCAGTATTTT
CATRPPGGTDTQYF
>TRBD2|.|TRBJ2-5|TRBV4-1
TGCGCCAGCAGCCAAGATGGCGGGGGGGCAGGGGAGACCCAGTACTTC
CASSQDGGGAGETQYF
>TRBD2|.|TRBJ2-1|TRBV13
TGTGCCAGCAGCTCAAGGGGAAGCGGGAGCGCAAATGAGCAGTTCTTC
CASSSRGSGSANEQFF